The following is a T cell receptor beta chain sequence with its context. Per the study methods: From reference gene primer amplification, estimates of nucleated cell counts were derived. The protocol was immunoSEQ multiplex PCR, while the TCRdb copy is restricted to in-frame clones and leaves out a portion. Clone size and the V and J calls come from that table; the DNA yielded D and trimming. The table has 100,000 to 120,000 clones, approximately 83% seen once; the top ten hold more than 4%. These data are taken from a study of blood T cell repertoires in COVID-19. The wider study: Sites across the United States, Italy and Spain contributed samples from acute and convalescent COVID-19.

CDR1 and CDR2 from the germline V gene are SNHLY and FYNNEI. The CDR3 runs to 12 residues. Trimming removed 11 bases from V and 3 bases from J, with 11 bases in between. V is TRBV2 and J is TRBJ1-3; a weak D match, TRBD1 (5 bases). The receptor was derived from a man aged 50 to 60 with acute or convalescent COVID-19. Source material: peripheral blood. CDR3 bases: TGTGCCTTTAGACAGATTGGAAACACCATATATTTT. Its protein is CAFRQIGNTIYF.